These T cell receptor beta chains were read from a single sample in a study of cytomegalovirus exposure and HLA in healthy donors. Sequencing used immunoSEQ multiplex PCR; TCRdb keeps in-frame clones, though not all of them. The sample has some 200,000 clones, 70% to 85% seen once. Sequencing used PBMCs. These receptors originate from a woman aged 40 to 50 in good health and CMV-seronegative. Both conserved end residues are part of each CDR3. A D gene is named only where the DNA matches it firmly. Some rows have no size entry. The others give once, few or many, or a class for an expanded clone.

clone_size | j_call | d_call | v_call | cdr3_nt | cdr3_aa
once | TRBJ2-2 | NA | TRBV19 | TGTGCCAGTAGAACGGACAGGGAGGGGACCGGGGAGCTGTTTTTT | CASRTDREGTGELFF
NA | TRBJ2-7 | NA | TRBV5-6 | TGTATAAAGACAGATTATTACGAGCAGTACTTC | CIKTDYYEQYF
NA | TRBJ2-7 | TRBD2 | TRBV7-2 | TGTGCCAGCAGCTCCTCCGGCGGGGGAGTTTACACCGAGCAGTACTTC | CASSSSGGGVYTEQYF
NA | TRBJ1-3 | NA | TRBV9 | TGTGCCAGCGAGGGAGGGGGGCCCTCTGGAAACACCATATATTTT | CASEGGGPSGNTIYF
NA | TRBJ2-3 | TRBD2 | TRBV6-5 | TGTGCCAGCAGTTACAAAACCGCTAGCGGAATTACGCAGTATTTT | CASSYKTASGITQYF
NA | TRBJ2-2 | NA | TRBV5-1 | TGCGCCAGCAGCAGATGGGGGCTCAACACCGGGGAGCTGTTTTTT | CASSRWGLNTGELFF
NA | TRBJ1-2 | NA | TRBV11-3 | TGTGCCAGCAGCTTAGGACAGCGGGATGGCTACACCTTC | CASSLGQRDGYTF
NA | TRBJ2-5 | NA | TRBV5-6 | TGTGCCAGCAACGACTTTACGGGCCAAGAGACCCAGTACTTC | CASNDFTGQETQYF
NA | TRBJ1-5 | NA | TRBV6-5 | TGTGCCATCCACGGGGGGGGCAATCAGCCCCAGCATTTT | CAIHGGGNQPQHF
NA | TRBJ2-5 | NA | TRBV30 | TGTGCCTGGGAGGGACATCTCCAAGAGACCCAGTACTTC | CAWEGHLQETQYF
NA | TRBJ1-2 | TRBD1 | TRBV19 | TGTGCCAGTAGTATTTCGGTGGGACAGCAATATGGCTACACCTTC | CASSISVGQQYGYTF
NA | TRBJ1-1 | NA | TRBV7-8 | TGTGCCAGCAGCTTACCGTCGAACACTGAAGCTTTCTTT | CASSLPSNTEAFF
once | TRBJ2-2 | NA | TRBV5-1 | TGCGCCAGCAGCTTGGACAGGACCTACACCGGGGAGCTGTTTTTT | CASSLDRTYTGELFF
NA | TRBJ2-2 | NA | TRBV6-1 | TGTGCCAGCAGTGAAATCGGGGGCACCGGGGAGCTGTTTTTT | CASSEIGGTGELFF
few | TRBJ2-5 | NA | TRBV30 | TGTGCCTGGAGTGGCGGGATCCAAGAGACCCAGTACTTC | CAWSGGIQETQYF
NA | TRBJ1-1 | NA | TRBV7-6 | TGTGCCAGCAGCTTGGCACGGGGTATGAACACTGAAGCTTTCTTT | CASSLARGMNTEAFF
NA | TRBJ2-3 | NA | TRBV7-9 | TGTGCCAGCAGCTTAACTCGTGTAGATACGCAGTATTTT | CASSLTRVDTQYF
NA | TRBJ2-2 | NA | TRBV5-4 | TGTGCCAGCAGCTTGGGCAGGTCCGGGGAGCTGTTTTTT | CASSLGRSGELFF
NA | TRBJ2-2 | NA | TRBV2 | TGTGCCAGCACAGGGGCCGGCGGGGAGCTGTTTTTT | CASTGAGGELFF
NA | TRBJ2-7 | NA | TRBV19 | TGTGCCAGTAGTCCGGGGGCGGGGGCAGGCTACGAGCAGTACTTC | CASSPGAGAGYEQYF
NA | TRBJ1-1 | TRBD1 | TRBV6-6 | TGTGCCAGCAGTTACTCGGACAGGGTTACTGAAGCTTTCTTT | CASSYSDRVTEAFF
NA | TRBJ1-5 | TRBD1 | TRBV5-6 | TGTGCCAGCAGCTTGTTTCGCTCGGACAGGAGGGAGCCCCAGCATTTT | CASSLFRSDRREPQHF
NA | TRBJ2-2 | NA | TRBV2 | TGTGCCAGCAACCCCGACGGACAATACGGGGAGCTGTTTTTT | CASNPDGQYGELFF
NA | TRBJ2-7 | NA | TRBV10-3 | TGTGCCATCAGGGAACAGGGAAGAGCCTACGAGCAGTACTTC | CAIREQGRAYEQYF
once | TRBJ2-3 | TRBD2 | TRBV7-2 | TGTGCCAGCAGCCTCACAGCGGGGGGGCTTCGAGATACGCAGTATTTT | CASSLTAGGLRDTQYF
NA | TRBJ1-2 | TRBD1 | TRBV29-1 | TGCAGCGTCCAGGGGGAGAGACGCTATGGCTACACCTTC | CSVQGERRYGYTF
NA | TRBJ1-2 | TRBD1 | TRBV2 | TGTGCCAGCAGTGATGGTTTGACAGGGGGTTTGGGCTACACCTTC | CASSDGLTGGLGYTF
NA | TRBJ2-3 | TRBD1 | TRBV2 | TGTGCCAGCAGGGACAGGGGAGATACGCAGTATTTT | CASRDRGDTQYF
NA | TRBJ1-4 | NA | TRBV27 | TGTGCCAGCAGTCCGACCCGGGGGGATAATGAAAAACTGTTTTTT | CASSPTRGDNEKLFF
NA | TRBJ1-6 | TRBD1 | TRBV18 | TGTGCCAGCTCACCTCTGCCGGGACAGGAGAATTCACCCCTCCACTTT | CASSPLPGQENSPLHF
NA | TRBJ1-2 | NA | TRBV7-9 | TGTGCCAGCAGCTTAGCCAGGGGCTCTGGCTACACCTTC | CASSLARGSGYTF
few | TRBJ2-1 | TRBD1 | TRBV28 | TGTGCCAGCAGGATCCGGGACAGGGGTATCAATGAGCAGTTCTTC | CASRIRDRGINEQFF
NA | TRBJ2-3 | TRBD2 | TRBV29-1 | TGCAGCGTGGGACTAGCGGGGGGGCTAGATACGCAGTATTTT | CSVGLAGGLDTQYF
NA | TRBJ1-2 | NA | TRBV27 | TGTGCCAGCAGTTTTGGTGGGGGGCGCGGGAGGTATGGCTACACCTTC | CASSFGGGRGRYGYTF
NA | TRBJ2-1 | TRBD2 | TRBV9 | TGTGCCAGCAGCGTAGGTGTGGCGGGGGCCTACAATGAGCAGTTCTTC | CASSVGVAGAYNEQFF
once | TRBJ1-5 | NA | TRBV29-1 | TGCAGCGCCCAAACATCTCAGGGTTCCCAGCATTTT | CSAQTSQGSQHF
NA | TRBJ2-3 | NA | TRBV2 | TGTGCCAGCAGTGTACAGGTTAGCACAGATACGCAGTATTTT | CASSVQVSTDTQYF
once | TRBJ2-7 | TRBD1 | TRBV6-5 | TGTGCCAGCAGTTACCCGCCGGGACAGGTAACCTACGAGCAGTACTTC | CASSYPPGQVTYEQYF
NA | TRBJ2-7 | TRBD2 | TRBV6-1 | TGTGCCACCACTAGCGTGAGCTCCTACGAGCAGTACTTC | CATTSVSSYEQYF
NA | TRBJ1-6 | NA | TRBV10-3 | TGTGCCATCAGTGAGTCGTACAGGGATTCACCCCTCCACTTT | CAISESYRDSPLHF
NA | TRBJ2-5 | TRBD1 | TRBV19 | TGTGCCAGTAGTATAGGTGGGACAGGGAAAGAGACCCAGTACTTC | CASSIGGTGKETQYF
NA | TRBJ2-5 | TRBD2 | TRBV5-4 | TGTGCCAGCAGCTTAGGGAGCGGGGAGATAGAGACCCAGTACTTC | CASSLGSGEIETQYF
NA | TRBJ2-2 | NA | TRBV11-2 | TGTGCCAGCAACCTTCTAGCAAGCACCGGGGAGCTGTTTTTT | CASNLLASTGELFF